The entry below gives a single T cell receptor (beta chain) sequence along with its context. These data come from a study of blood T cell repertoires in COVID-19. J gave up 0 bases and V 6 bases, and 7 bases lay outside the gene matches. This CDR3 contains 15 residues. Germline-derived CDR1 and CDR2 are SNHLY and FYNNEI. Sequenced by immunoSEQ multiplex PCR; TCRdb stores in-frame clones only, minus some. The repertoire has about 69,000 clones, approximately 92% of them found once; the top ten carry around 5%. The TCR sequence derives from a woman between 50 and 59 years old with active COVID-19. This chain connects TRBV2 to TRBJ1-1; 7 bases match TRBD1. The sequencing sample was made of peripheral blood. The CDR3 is CASRATGALNTEAFF. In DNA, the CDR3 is TGTGCCAGCAGGGCCACAGGGGCACTGAACACTGAAGCTTTCTTT.